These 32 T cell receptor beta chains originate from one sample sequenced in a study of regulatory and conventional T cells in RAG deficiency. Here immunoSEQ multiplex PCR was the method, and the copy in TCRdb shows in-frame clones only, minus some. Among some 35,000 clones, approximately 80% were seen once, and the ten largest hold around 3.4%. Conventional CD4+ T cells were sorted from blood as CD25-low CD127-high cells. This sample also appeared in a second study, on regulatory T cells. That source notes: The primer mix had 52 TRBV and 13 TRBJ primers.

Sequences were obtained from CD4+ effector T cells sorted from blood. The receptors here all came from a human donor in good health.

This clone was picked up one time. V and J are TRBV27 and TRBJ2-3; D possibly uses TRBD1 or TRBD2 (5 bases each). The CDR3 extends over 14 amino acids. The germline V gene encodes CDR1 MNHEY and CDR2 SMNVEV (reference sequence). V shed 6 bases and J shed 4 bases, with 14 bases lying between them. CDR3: CASSPWGGSDTQYF. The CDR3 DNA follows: TGTGCCAGCAGCCCATGGGGCGGGTCAGATACGCAGTATTTT.

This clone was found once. The CDR3 protein is CASSQDSKDTQYF. The CDR3 DNA is TGTGCCAGCAGCCAAGATTCCAAAGATACGCAGTATTTT. J is TRBJ2-3 and V is TRBV4-2, with D hard to call. Germline CDR1 is LGHNA and CDR2 is YNFKEQ. V lost 0 bases to trimming and J lost 5 bases, with 6 bases between them. This CDR3 is 13 amino acids long.

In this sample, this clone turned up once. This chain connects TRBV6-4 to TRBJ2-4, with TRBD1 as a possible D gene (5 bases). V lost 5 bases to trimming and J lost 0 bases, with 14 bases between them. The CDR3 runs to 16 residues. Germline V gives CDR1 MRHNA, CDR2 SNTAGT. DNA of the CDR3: TGTGCCAGCAGTCCACGTCCAGGGCTAGCCAAAAACATTCAGTACTTC. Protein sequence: CASSPRPGLAKNIQYF.

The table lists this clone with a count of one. The CDR3 is CASSLGPNRDSFF. CDR3 coding DNA: TGTGCCAGCAGCTTAGGTCCGAACAGGGATAGTTTCTTT. The V gene is TRBV5-6, the J gene TRBJ1-1; tentative D call: TRBD1 (6 bases). V was clipped by 2 bases and J by 13 bases, with 18 bases between them. The germline gives CDR1 SGHDT, CDR2 YYEEEE. The CDR3 consists of 13 residues.

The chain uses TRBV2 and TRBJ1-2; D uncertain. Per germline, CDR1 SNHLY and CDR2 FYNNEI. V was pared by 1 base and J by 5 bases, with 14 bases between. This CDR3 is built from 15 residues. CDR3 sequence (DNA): TGTGCCAGCAGTGAAGAGGACTCCCGATGGTATGGCTACACCTTC. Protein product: CASSEEDSRWYGYTF.

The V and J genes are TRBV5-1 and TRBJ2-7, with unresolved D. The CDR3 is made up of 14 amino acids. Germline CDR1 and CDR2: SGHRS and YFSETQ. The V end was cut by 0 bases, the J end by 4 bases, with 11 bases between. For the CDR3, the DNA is TGCGCCAGCAGCTTGGCGCGGACGGATTACGAGCAGTACTTC. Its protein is CASSLARTDYEQYF.

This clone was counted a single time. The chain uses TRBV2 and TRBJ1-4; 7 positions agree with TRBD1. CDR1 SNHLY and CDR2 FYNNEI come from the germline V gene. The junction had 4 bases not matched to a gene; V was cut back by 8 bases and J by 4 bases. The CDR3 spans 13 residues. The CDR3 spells CASSGTVNEKLFF. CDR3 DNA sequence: TGTGCCAGCTCCGGGACAGTTAATGAAAAACTGTTTTTT.

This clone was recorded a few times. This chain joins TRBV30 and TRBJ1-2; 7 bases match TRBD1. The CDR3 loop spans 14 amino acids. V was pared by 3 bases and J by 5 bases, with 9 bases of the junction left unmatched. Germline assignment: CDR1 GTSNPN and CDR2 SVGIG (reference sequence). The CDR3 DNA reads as TGTGCCTGGAGGGACTGGGCCAGGGGGTATGGCTACACCTTC. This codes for CAWRDWARGYGYTF.

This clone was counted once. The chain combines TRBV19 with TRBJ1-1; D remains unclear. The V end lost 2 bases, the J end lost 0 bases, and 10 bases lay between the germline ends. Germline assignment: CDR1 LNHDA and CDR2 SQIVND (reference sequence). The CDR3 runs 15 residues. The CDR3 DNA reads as TGTGCCAGTAGTATATCAAACGCGGTGAACACTGAAGCTTTCTTT. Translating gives CASSISNAVNTEAFF.

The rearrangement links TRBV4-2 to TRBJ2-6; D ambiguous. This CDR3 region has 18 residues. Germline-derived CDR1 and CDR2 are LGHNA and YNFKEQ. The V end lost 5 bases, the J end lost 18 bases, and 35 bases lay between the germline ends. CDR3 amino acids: CASSSAFKGYKSGQRPTF. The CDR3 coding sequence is TGTGCCAGCAGCAGCGCTTTCAAAGGTTACAAGTCGGGCCAACGTCCGACTTTC.

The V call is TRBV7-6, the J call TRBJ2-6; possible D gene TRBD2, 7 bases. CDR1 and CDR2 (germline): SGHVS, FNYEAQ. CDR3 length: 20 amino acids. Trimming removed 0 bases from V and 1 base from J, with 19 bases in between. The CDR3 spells CASSLAATGGLGSGANVLTF. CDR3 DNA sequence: TGTGCCAGCAGCTTAGCCGCTACCGGGGGGCTGGGGTCTGGGGCCAACGTCCTGACTTTC.

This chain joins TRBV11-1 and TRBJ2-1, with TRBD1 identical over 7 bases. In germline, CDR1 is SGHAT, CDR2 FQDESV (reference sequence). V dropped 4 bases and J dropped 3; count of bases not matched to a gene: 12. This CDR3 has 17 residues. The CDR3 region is CASSSRRTGEGYNEQFF. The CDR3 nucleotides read TGTGCCAGCAGCTCTAGGCGAACAGGGGAAGGCTACAATGAGCAGTTCTTC. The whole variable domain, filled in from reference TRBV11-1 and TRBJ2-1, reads EAEVAQSPRYKITEKSQAVAFWCDPISGHATLYWYRQILGQGPELLVQFQDESVVDDSQLPKDRFSAERLKGVDSTLKIQPAELGDSAMYLCASSSRRTGEGYNEQFFGPGTRLTVL.

The CDR3 coding sequence is TGCGCCAGCAGCCCACAGGGCCTGGGGAACTATGGCTACACCTTC. Translating it yields CASSPQGLGNYGYTF. The genes are TRBV4-1 and TRBJ1-2, with TRBD1 as a possible D gene (6 bases). V lost 4 bases, J lost 2 bases, and 14 bases lay in between. The V gene's germline CDR1 is MGHRA and CDR2 YSYEKL. CDR3 length: 15 amino acids.

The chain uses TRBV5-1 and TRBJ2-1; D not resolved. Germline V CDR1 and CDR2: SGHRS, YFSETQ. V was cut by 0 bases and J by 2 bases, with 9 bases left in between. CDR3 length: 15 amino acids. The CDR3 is CASSLDGDPYNEQFF. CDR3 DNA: TGCGCCAGCAGCTTGGATGGGGATCCCTACAATGAGCAGTTCTTC.

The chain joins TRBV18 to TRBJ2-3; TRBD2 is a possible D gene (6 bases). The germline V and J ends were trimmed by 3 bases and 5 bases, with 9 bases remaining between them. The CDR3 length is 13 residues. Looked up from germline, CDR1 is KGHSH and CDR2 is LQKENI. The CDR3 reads CASSPGRGDTQYF. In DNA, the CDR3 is TGTGCCAGCTCACCCGGGCGGGGAGATACGCAGTATTTT.

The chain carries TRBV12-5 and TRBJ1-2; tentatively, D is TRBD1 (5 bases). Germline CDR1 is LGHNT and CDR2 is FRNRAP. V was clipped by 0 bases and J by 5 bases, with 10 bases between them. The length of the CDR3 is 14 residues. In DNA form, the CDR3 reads TGTGCTAGTGGTTTGGTACCCAGGGATTATGGCTACACCTTC. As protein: CASGLVPRDYGYTF. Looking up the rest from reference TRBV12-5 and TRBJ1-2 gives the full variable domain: DARVTQTPRHKVTEMGQEVTMRCQPILGHNTVFWYRQTMMQGLELLAYFRNRAPLDDSGMPKDRFSAEMPDATLATLKIQPSEPRDSAVYFCASGLVPRDYGYTFGSGTRLTVV.

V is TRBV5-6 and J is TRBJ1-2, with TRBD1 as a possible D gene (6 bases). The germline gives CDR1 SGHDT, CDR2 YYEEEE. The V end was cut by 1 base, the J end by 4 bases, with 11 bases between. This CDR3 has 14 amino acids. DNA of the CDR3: TGTGCCAGCAGCTTGTCAGGGACACTCTATGGCTACACCTTC. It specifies CASSLSGTLYGYTF.

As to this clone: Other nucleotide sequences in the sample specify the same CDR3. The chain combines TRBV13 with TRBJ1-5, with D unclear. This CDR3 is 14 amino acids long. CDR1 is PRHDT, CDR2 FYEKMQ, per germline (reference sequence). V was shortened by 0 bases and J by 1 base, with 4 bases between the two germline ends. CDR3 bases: TGTGCCAGCAGCTTAGGATTGAGCAATCAGCCCCAGCATTTT. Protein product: CASSLGLSNQPQHF.

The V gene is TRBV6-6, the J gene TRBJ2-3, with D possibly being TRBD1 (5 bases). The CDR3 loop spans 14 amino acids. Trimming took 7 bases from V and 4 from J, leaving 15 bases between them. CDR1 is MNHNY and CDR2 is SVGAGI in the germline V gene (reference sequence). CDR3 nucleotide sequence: TGTGCCAGCAATAGAAGGGGTGAGGCAGATACGCAGTATTTT. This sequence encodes CASNRRGEADTQYF.

The CDR3 loop is CASSYRGREKLFF. Here the CDR3 DNA reads TGTGCCAGCAGTTATAGGGGGCGGGAAAAACTGTTTTTT. The chain uses TRBV6-5 and TRBJ1-4; TRBD1 aligns across 7 bases. Germline V gene data show CDR1 as MNHEY and CDR2 as SVGAGI. This CDR3 region has 13 residues. The V gene end was trimmed by 3 bases and the J gene end by 8 bases; junction bases not matched to a gene: 3.

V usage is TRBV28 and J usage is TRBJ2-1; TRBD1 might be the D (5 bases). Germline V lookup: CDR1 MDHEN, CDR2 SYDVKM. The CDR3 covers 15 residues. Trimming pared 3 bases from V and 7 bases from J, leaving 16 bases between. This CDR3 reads CASSLYRLVGNEQFF. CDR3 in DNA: TGTGCCAGCAGTTTGTACAGGCTCGTGGGGAATGAGCAGTTCTTC.

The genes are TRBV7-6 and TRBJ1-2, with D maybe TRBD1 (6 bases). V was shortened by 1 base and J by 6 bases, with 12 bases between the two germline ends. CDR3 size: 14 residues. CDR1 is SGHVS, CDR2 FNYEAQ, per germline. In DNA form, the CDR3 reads TGTGCCAGCAGCTTAGGCCCGCAGGGGCATGGCTACACCTTC. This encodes CASSLGPQGHGYTF.

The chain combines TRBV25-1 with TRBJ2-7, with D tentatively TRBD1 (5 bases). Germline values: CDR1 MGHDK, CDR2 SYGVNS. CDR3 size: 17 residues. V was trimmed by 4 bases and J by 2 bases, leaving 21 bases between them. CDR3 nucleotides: TGTGCCAGCAGTGCTTTCCGGACACCGAAGGTCACCTACGAGCAGTACTTC. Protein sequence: CASSAFRTPKVTYEQYF.

CDR3 region: CATEPYLDRSTEAFF. CDR3 in DNA: TGTGCCACCGAACCCTACTTGGACAGAAGCACTGAAGCTTTCTTT. J is TRBJ1-1 and V is TRBV2, with D perhaps matching TRBD1 (6 bases). Germline V gene data show CDR1 as SNHLY and CDR2 as FYNNEI. Trimming shortened V by 10 bases and J by 4 bases, and 22 bases separated the two germline ends. The CDR3 runs to 15 residues.

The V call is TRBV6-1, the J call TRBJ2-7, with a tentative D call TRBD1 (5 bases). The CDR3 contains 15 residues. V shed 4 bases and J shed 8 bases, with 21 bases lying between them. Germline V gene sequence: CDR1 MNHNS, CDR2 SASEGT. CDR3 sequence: CASSALAQGGEKQYF. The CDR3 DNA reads TGTGCCAGCAGTGCACTCGCGCAGGGTGGGGAAAAGCAGTACTTC.

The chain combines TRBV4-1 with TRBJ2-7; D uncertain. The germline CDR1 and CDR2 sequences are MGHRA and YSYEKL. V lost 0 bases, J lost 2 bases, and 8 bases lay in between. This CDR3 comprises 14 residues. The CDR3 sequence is CASSQDPIAYEQYF. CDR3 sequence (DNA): TGCGCCAGCAGCCAAGATCCCATCGCCTACGAGCAGTACTTC.

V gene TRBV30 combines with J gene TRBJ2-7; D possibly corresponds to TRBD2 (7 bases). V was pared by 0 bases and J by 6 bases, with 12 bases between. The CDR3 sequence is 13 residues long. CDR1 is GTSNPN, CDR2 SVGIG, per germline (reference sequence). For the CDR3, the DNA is TGTGCCTGGAGTGTCGGGGGGCGCGGCGAGCAGTACTTC. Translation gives CAWSVGGRGEQYF.

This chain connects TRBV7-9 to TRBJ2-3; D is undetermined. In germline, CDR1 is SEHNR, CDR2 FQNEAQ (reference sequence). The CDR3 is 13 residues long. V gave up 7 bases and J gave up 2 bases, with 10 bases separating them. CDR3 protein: CASMGSNTDTQYF. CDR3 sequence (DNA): TGTGCCAGCATGGGGTCCAACACAGATACGCAGTATTTT.

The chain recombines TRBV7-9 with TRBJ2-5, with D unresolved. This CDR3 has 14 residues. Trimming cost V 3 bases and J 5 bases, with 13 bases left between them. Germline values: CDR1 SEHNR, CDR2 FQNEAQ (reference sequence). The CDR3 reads CASSLTADGETQYF. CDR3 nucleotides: TGTGCCAGCAGCTTGACGGCTGACGGCGAGACCCAGTACTTC. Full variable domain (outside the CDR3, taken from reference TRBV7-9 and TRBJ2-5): DTGVSQNPRHKITKRGQNVTFRCDPISEHNRLYWYRQTLGQGPEFLTYFQNEAQLEKSRLLSDRFSAERPKGSFSTLEIQRTEQGDSAMYLCASSLTADGETQYFGPGTRLLVL.

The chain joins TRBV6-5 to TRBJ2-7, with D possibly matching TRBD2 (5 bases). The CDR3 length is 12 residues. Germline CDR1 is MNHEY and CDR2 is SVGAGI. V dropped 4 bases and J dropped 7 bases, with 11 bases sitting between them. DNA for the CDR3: TGTGCCAGCAGTTTAACCACGGGGGAGCAGTACTTC. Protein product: CASSLTTGEQYF.

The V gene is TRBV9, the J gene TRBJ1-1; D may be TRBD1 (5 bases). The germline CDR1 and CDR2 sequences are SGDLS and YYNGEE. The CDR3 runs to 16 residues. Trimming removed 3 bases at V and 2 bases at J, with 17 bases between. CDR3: CASSEGTTGSNTEAFF. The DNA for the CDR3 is TGTGCCAGCAGCGAAGGGACCACAGGCTCAAACACTGAAGCTTTCTTT.

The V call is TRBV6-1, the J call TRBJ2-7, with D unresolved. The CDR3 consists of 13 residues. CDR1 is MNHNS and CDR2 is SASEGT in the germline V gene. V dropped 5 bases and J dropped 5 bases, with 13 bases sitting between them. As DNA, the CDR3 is TGTGCCAGCAGTCTTCAACAAGTCAACGAGCAGTACTTC. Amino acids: CASSLQQVNEQYF.